This TCR beta chain was recovered during a study of T cell responses to AZD1222 COVID-19 vaccine. Assay used: immunoSEQ multiplex PCR; TCRdb lists only in-frame clones, some missing. The sample carries 200,000 or so clones, about 87% recorded once. V lost 4 bases and J lost 7, with 10 bases in between. The CDR3 has 11 residues. The germline CDR1 and CDR2 sequences are DFQATT and SNEGSKA (reference sequence). Sequences were derived from peripheral blood, sampled on day 0 of MenACWY control vaccination. This TCR came from an adult in good health. The genes are TRBV20-1 and TRBJ1-1; no firm D call. CDR3 DNA sequence: TGCAGTGCTAAGGGAGTTCTTGAAGCTTTCTTT. It specifies CSAKGVLEAFF.